This T cell receptor (beta chain) is drawn from a study of response to subunit inactivated influenza vaccine. Study results and caveats: With each seasonal influenza vaccination, the authors suggested, few new T cells are recruited.

V was shortened by 5 bases and J by 1 base, with 11 bases between the two germline ends. The CDR3 extends over 14 amino acids. Germline CDR1 and CDR2: SNHLY and FYNNEI. There are many counts of this clonotype. Its antigen is undetermined. TCRdb itself ran the RT-PCR reads through MiXCR, one entry per CDR3 protein. The sample records some 180,000 distinct CDR3 sequences, about 9.3% being singletons. The sequence was obtained from a man aged 50 to 60 who received an inactivated influenza vaccine. The chain employs TRBV2 and TRBJ1-1; D remains unclear. The sequenced sample was non-naive T cells sorted from PBMCs, obtained on the day of vaccination. CDR3 DNA: TGTGCCAGCAGTAATAAAGCTCGGAACACTGAAGCTTTCTTT. Translation gives CASSNKARNTEAFF.